Below are 7 T cell receptor beta chains sequenced from a single sample in a study of cytomegalovirus exposure and HLA in healthy donors. The primer mix had 60 Vbeta and 13 Jbeta primers. The repertoire was sequenced with immunoSEQ multiplex PCR; TCRdb's copy has only in-frame clones and lacks some. The table lists under 80,000 clones, 60% to 80% of them singletons. The sequenced material came from PBMCs. The receptors here all came from a woman aged 40 to 55 in good health and CMV-seronegative.

This clone occurred a few times. This chain links TRBV7-6 with TRBJ2-2; D call uncertain. Looked up from germline, CDR1 is SGHVS and CDR2 is FNYEAQ. Trimming cost V 5 bases and J 2 bases, with 3 bases left between them. The CDR3 has 12 amino acids. The CDR3 reads CASSLNTGELFF. The CDR3 DNA reads as TGTGCCAGCAGCCTAAACACCGGGGAGCTGTTTTTT.

This clone occurred a few times. The rearrangement links TRBV7-2 to TRBJ2-1; D is ambiguous. Germline V CDR1 and CDR2: SGHTA, FQGNSA. Trimming took 2 bases from V and 6 from J, leaving 8 bases between them. CDR3 length: 13 residues. This chain's CDR3 is CASSLWSGNEQFF. DNA of the CDR3: TGTGCCAGCAGCTTATGGTCAGGCAATGAGCAGTTCTTC.

CDR3 loop: CASSLVSGGDETQYF. CDR3 sequence (DNA): TGTGCCAGCAGCTTAGTATCGGGGGGTGACGAGACCCAGTACTTC. The V call is TRBV11-3, the J call TRBJ2-5, with TRBD2 matching 7 bases. CDR1 and CDR2 from the germline V gene are SGHNT and YENEEA. The V gene end was trimmed by 1 base and the J gene end by 5 bases; junction bases not matched to a gene: 7. The CDR3 length is 15 residues.

This clone has a handful of counts. The V gene is TRBV29-1, the J gene TRBJ2-2; D possibly corresponds to TRBD1 (6 bases). V gave up 7 bases and J gave up 4 bases, with 13 bases separating them. Germline V gives CDR1 SQVTM, CDR2 ANQGSEA. The CDR3 sequence is 13 residues long. The CDR3 spells CSAIQGGTGELFF. The CDR3 DNA is TGCAGCGCCATACAGGGCGGCACCGGGGAGCTGTTTTTT.

The V and J genes are TRBV28 and TRBJ2-2, with 8 positions matching TRBD1. J was trimmed by 2 bases and V by 11 bases; bases with no gene match: 7. Germline V gene data show CDR1 as MDHEN and CDR2 as SYDVKM. The CDR3 runs 14 residues. CDR3 sequence reads: CASFGQGNTGELFF. For the CDR3, the DNA is TGTGCCTCCTTTGGACAGGGCAACACCGGGGAGCTGTTTTTT.

The V call is TRBV7-2, the J call TRBJ2-7; D possibly corresponds to TRBD2 (5 bases). Trimming took 5 bases from V and 2 from J, leaving 13 bases between them. The CDR3 is 14 amino acids. Germline lookup yields CDR1 SGHTA and CDR2 FQGNSA. The CDR3: CASSPEAGTYEQYF. CDR3 sequence (DNA): TGTGCCAGCAGCCCAGAAGCCGGGACCTACGAGCAGTACTTC.

The chain combines TRBV2 with TRBJ2-2; 10 positions agree with TRBD2. V dropped 6 bases and J dropped 8; count of bases not matched to a gene: 9. CDR3 length equals 15 residues. CDR1 and CDR2 from the germline V gene are SNHLY and FYNNEI. CDR3 DNA: TGTGCCAGCAGCCGGCTAGCGGGGGTCGCTGGGGAGCTGTTTTTT. Protein sequence: CASSRLAGVAGELFF.